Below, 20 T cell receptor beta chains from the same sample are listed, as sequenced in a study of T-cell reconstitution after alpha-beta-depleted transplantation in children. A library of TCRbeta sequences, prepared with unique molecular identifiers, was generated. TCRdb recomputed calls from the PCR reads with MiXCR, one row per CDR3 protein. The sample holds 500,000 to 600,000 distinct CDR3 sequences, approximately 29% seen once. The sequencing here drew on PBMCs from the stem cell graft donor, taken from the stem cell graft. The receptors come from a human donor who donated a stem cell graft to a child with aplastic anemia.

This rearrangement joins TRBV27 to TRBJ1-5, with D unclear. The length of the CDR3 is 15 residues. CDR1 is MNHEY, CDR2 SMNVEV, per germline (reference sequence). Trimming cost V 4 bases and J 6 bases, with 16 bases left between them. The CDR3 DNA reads TGTGCCAGCAGTTCACGGATGGCCTCGGGTCAGCCCCAGCATTTT. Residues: CASSSRMASGQPQHF.

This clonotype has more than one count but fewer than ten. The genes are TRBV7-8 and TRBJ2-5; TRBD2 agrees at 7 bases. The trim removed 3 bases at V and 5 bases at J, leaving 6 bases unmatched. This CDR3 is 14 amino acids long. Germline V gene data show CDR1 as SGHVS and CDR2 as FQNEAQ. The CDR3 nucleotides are TGTGCCAGCAGCTTTCGGACTAGTGGTGAGACCCAGTACTTC. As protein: CASSFRTSGETQYF.

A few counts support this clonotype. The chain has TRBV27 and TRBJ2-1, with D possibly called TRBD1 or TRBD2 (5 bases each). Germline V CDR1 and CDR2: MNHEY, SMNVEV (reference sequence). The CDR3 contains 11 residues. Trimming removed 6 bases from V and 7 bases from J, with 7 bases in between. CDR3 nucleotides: TGTGCCAGCAGCAGGGAGAATGAGCAGTTCTTC. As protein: CASSRENEQFF.

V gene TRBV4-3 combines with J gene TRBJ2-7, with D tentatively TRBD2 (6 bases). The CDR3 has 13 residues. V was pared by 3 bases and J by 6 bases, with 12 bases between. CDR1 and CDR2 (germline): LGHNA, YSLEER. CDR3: CASSQGKGGEQYF. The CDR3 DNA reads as TGCGCCAGCAGCCAGGGTAAGGGAGGCGAGCAGTACTTC.

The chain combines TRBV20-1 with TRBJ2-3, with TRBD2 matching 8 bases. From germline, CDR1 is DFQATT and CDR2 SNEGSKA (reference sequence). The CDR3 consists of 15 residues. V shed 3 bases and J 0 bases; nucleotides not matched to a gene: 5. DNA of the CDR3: TGCAGTGCTAGGGCACTAGCGGTGAGCACAGATACGCAGTATTTT. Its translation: CSARALAVSTDTQYF.

The CDR3 DNA reads TGCAGCGTACACAGGAACCCTGACACTGAAGCTTTCTTT. The encoded protein is CSVHRNPDTEAFF. The genes are TRBV29-1 and TRBJ1-1; tentatively, D is TRBD1 (5 bases). This CDR3 comprises 13 residues. The germline V gene encodes CDR1 SQVTM and CDR2 ANQGSEA. V lost 6 bases and J 3 bases, leaving 14 bases between the germline ends.

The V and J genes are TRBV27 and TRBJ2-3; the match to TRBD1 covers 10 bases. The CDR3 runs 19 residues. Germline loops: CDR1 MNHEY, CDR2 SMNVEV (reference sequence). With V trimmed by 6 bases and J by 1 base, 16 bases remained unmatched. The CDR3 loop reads CASRGQGTSLLVGTDTQYF. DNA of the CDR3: TGTGCCAGCAGGGGACAGGGGACATCCCTCTTAGTCGGCACAGATACGCAGTATTTT.

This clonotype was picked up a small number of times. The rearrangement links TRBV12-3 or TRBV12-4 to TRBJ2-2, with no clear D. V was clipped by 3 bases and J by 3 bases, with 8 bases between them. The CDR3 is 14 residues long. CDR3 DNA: TGTGCCAGCAGTTTTTCCAGTTACACCGGGGAGCTGTTTTTT. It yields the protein CASSFSSYTGELFF.

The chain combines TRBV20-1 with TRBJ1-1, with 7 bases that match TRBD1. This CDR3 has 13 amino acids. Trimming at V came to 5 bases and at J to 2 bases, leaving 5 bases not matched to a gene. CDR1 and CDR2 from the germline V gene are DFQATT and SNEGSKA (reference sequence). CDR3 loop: CSASYRGNTEAFF. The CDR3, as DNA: TGCAGTGCTTCATACAGGGGAAACACTGAAGCTTTCTTT.

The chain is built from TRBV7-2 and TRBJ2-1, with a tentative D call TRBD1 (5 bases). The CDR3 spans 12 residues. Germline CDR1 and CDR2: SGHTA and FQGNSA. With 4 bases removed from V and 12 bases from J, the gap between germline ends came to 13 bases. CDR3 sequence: CASSSSGSVQFF. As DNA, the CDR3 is TGTGCCAGCAGCTCCTCAGGGTCTGTGCAGTTCTTC.

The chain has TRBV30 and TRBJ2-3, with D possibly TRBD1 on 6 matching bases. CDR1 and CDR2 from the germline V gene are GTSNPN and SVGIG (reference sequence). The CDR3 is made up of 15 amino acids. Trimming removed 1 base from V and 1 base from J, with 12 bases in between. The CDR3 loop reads CAWSDQGFGTDTQYF. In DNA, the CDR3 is TGTGCCTGGAGTGACCAGGGGTTTGGCACAGATACGCAGTATTTT.

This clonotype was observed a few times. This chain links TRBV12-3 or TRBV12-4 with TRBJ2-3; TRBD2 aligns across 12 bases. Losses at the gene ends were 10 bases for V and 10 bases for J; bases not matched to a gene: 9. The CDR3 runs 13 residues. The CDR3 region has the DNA TGTGCCACCAGACTAGCGGGAGCGAGAGCGCAGTATTTT. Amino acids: CATRLAGARAQYF.

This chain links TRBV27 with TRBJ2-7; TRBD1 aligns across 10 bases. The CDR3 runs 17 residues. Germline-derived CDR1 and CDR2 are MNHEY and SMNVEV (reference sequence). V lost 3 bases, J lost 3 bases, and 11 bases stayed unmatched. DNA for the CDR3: TGTGCCAGCAGTTTGGTCCGGACCGGGACAGGGGTCTACGAGCAGTACTTC. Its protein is CASSLVRTGTGVYEQYF.

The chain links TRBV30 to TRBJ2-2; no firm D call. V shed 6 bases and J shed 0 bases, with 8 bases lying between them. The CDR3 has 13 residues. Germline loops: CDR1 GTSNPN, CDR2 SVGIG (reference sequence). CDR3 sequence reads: CACDRPNTGELFF. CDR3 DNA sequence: TGTGCCTGCGATCGGCCGAACACCGGGGAGCTGTTTTTT.

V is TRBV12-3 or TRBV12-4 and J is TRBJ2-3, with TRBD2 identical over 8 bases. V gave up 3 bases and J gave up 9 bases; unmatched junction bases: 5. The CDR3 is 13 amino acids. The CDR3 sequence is CASSFGTSNTQYF. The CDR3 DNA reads TGTGCCAGCAGTTTTGGGACTAGTAACACGCAGTATTTT.

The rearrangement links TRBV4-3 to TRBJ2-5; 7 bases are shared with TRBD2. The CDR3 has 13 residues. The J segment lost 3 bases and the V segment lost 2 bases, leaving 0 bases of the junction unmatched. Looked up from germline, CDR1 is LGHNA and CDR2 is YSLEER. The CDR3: CASSQSGEETQYF. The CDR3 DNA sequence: TGCGCCAGCAGCCAAAGCGGGGAAGAGACCCAGTACTTC.

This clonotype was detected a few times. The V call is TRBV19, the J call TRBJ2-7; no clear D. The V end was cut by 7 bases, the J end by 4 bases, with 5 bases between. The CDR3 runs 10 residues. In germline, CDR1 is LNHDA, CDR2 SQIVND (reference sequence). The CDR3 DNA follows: TGTGCCAGTACATTGTACGAGCAGTACGTC. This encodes CASTLYEQYV.

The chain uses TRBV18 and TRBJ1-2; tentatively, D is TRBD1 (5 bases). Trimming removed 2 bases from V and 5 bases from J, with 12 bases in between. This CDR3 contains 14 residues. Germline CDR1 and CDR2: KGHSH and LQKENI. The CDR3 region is CASSPTRDSYGYTF. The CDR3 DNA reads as TGTGCCAGCTCACCAACCAGGGACTCATATGGCTACACCTTC. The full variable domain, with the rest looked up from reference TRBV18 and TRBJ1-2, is NAGVMQNPRHLVRRRGQEARLRCSPMKGHSHVYWYRQLPEEGLKFMVYLQKENIIDESGMPKERFSAEFPKEGPSILRIQQVVRGDSAAYFCASSPTRDSYGYTFGSGTRLTVV.

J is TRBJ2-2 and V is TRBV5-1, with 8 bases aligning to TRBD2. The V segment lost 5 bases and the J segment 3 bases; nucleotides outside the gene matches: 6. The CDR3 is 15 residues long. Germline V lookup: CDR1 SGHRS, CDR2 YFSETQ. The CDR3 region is CASRSGSKDTGELFF. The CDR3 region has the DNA TGCGCCAGCAGGAGCGGGAGTAAGGACACCGGGGAGCTGTTTTTT.

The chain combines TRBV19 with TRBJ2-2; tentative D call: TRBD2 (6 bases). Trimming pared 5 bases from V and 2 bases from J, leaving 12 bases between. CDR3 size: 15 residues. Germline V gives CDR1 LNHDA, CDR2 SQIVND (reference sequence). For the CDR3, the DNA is TGTGCCAGTAGTTTTCGACTAGTCAACACCGGGGAGCTGTTTTTT. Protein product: CASSFRLVNTGELFF.